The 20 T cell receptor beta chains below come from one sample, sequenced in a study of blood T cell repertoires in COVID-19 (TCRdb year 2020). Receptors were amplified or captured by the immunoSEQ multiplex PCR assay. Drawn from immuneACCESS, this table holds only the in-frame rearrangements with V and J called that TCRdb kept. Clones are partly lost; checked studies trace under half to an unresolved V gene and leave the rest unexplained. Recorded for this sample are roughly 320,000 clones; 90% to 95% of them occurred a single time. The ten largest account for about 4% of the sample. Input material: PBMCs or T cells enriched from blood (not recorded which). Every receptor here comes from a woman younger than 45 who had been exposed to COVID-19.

The CDR3 reads CASSLWGQGGNQPQHF. CDR3 coding DNA: TGTGCCAGCAGTTTATGGGGACAGGGGGGCAATCAGCCCCAGCATTTT. The gene calls are TRBV28 and TRBJ1-5; 11 nucleotides agree with TRBD1. This CDR3 has 16 amino acids. V lost 0 bases to trimming and J lost 2 bases; unmatched junction nucleotides: 0. CDR1 MDHEN and CDR2 SYDVKM come from the germline V gene.

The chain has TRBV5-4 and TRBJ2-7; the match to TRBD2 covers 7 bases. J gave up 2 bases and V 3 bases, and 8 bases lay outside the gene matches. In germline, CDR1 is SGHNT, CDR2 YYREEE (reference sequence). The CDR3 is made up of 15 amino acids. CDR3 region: CASSSGGPGAYEQYF. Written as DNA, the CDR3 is TGTGCCAGCAGCTCGGGGGGACCGGGAGCCTACGAGCAGTACTTC. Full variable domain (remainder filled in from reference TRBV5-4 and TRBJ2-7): ETGVTQSPTHLIKTRGQQVTLRCSSQSGHNTVSWYQQALGQGPQFIFQYYREEENGRGNFPPRFSGLQFPNYSSELNVNALELDDSALYLCASSSGGPGAYEQYFGPGTRLTVT.

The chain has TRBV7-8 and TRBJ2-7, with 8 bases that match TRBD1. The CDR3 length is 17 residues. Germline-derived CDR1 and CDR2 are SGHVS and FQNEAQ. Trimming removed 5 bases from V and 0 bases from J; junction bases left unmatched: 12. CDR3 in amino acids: CASSPWGQVPHSYEQYF. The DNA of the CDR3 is TGTGCCAGCAGCCCTTGGGGACAGGTTCCTCACTCCTACGAGCAGTACTTC.

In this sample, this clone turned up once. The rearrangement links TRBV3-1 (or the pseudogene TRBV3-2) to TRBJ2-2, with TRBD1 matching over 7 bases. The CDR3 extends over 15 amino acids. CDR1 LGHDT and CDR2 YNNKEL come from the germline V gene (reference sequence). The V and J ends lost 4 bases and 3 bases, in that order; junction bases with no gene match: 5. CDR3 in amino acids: CASSLHGQDTGELFF. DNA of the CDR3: TGTGCCAGCAGCCTGCATGGACAGGACACCGGGGAGCTGTTTTTT.

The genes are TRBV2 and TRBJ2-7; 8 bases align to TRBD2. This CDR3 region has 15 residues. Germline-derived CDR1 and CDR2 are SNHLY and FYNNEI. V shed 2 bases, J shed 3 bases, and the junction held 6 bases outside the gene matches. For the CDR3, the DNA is TGTGCCAGCAGTGAAATTCTTAGCGGGGACTACGAGCAGTACTTC. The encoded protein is CASSEILSGDYEQYF.

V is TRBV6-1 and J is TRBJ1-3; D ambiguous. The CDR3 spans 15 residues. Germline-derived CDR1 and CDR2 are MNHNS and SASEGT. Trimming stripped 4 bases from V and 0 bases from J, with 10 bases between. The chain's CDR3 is CASSVAVVSGNTIYF. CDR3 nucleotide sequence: TGTGCCAGCAGTGTAGCTGTCGTCTCTGGAAACACCATATATTTT.

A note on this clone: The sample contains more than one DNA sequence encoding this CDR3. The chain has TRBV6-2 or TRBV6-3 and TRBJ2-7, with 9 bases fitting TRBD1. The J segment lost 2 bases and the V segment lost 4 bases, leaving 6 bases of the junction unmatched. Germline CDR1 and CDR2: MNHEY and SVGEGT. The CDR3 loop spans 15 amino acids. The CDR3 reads CASSLGQGRTYEQYF. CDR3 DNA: TGTGCCAGCAGTTTAGGACAGGGGCGAACCTACGAGCAGTACTTC.

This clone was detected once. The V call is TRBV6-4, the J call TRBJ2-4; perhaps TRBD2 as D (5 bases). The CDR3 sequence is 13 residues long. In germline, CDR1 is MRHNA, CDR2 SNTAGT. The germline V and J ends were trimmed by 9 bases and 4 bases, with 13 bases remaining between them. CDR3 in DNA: TGTGCCAGAAACGTGAGGGAAAAAAACATTCAGTACTTC. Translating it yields CARNVREKNIQYF.

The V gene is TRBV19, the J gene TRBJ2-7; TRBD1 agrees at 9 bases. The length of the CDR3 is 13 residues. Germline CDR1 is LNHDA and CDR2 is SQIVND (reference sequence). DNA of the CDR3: TGTGCAACGGGACAGGGTAGCTCCTACGAGCAGTACTTC. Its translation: CATGQGSSYEQYF. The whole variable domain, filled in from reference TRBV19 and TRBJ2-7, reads DGGITQSPKYLFRKEGQNVTLSCEQNLNHDAMYWYRQDPGQGLRLIYYSQIVNDFQKGDIAEGYSVSREKKESFPLTVTSAQKNPTAFYLCATGQGSSYEQYFGPGTRLTVT.

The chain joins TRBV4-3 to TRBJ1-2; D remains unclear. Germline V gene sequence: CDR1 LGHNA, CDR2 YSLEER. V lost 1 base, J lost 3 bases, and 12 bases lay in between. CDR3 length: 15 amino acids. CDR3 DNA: TGCGCCAGCAGCCAAGGCTTATATAGTGACTATGGCTACACCTTC. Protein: CASSQGLYSDYGYTF.

CDR3 in amino acids: CASSPADTQYF. CDR3 sequence (DNA): TGTGCCAGCTCACCCGCGGATACGCAGTATTTT. This chain uses TRBV18 with TRBJ2-3; no clear D gene. CDR3 length: 11 amino acids. Trimming left V 3 bases short and J 6 bases short, with 4 bases between. Germline V gene sequence: CDR1 KGHSH, CDR2 LQKENI.

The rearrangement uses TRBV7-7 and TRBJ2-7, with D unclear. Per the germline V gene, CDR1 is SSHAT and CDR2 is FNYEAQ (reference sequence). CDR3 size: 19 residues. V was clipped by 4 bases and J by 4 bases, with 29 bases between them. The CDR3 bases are TGTGCCAGCAGCTCCTTCCGGCCCACGAGTCCAGGATACTGGTACGAGCAGTACTTC. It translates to CASSSFRPTSPGYWYEQYF.

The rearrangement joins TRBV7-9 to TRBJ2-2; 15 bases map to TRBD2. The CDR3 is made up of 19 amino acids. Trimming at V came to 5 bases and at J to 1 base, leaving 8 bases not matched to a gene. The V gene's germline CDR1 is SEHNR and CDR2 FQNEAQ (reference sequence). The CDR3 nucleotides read TGTGCCAGCAGCATTTCGGGACTAGCGGGGGGATTGAACACCGGGGAGCTGTTTTTT. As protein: CASSISGLAGGLNTGELFF.

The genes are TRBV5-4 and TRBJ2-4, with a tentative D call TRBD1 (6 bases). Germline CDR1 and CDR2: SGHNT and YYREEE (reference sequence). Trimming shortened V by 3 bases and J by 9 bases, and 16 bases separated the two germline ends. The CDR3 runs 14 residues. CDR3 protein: CASSSGTLYAIQYF. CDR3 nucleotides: TGTGCCAGCAGCTCCGGGACACTGTATGCCATTCAGTACTTC.

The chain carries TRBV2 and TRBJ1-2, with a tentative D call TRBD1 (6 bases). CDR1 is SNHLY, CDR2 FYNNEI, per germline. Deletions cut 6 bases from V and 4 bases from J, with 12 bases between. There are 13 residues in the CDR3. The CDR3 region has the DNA TGTGCCAGCAGGGTAAAGGGGGTCTATGGCTACACCTTC. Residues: CASRVKGVYGYTF.

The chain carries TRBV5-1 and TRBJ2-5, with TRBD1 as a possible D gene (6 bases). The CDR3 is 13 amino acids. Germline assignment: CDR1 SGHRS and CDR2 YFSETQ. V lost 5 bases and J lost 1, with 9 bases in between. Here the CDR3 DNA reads TGCGCCAGCAGAACAGGGCGCCAAGAGACCCAGTACTTC. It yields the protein CASRTGRQETQYF.

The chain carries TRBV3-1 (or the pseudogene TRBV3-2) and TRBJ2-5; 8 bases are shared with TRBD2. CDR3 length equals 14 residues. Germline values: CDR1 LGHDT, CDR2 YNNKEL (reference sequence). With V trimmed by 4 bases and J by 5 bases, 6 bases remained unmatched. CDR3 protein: CASSPGLVRETQYF. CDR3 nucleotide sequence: TGTGCCAGCAGCCCGGGACTAGTACGGGAGACCCAGTACTTC.

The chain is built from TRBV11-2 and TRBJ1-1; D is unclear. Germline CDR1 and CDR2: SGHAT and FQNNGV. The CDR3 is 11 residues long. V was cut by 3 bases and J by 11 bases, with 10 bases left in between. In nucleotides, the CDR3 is TGTGCCAGCAGCTTCTCCGGGAAGGCTTTCTTT. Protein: CASSFSGKAFF. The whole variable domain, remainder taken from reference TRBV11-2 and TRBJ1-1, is EAGVAQSPRYKIIEKRQSVAFWCNPISGHATLYWYQQILGQGPKLLIQFQNNGVVDDSQLPKDRFSAERLKGVDSTLKIQPAKLEDSAVYLCASSFSGKAFFGQGTRLTVV.

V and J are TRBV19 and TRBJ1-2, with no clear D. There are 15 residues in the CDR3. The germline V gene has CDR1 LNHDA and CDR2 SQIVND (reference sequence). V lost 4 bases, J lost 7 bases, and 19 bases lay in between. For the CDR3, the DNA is TGTGCCAGTAGTACCCGTGACCGGGATCCGGGTGGCTACACCTTC. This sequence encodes CASSTRDRDPGGYTF.

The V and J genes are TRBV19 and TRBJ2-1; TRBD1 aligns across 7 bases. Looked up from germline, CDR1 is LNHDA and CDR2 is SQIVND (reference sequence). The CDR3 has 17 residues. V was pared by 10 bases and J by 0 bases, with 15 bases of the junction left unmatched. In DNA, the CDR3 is TGTGCCACCTTGGCGAGACAGGGTAAAAGCTCCTACAATGAGCAGTTCTTC. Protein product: CATLARQGKSSYNEQFF.